The next 8 T cell receptor beta chains were all read from a single sample in a study of shared clonotypes between healthy human individuals. Naive CD8 cells, CD45RO-negative and positively selected for CCR7, excluded terminally differentiated effector memory CD45RA+ cells. The data were produced by immunoSEQ multiplex PCR, yet TCRdb's version contains in-frame clones alone and is incomplete. The sample has millions of clones, around 93% seen once. Material for sequencing was naive CD8+ T cells from PBMCs. Source of these receptors: a man between 18 and 35 years old in good health. Some clones in this sample may be carry-over from other donors' samples.

This clone appeared once. The chain carries TRBV27 and TRBJ2-6, with unresolved D. The CDR3 totals 17 residues. Between the trimmed V and J ends, which lost 3 bases and 2 bases, there was a span of 14 bases. Germline lookup yields CDR1 MNHEY and CDR2 SMNVEV (reference sequence). The CDR3 DNA reads as TGTGCCAGCAGTTTGGGTGATGTTTACCCTGGGGCCAACGTCCTGACTTTC. It is translated as CASSLGDVYPGANVLTF. The entire variable domain, with the rest obtained from reference TRBV27 and TRBJ2-6, is as follows: EAQVTQNPRYLITVTGKKLTVTCSQNMNHEYMSWYRQDPGLGLRQIYYSMNVEVTDKGDVPEGYKVSRKEKRNFPLILESPSPNQTSLYFCASSLGDVYPGANVLTFGAGSRLTVL.

About this clone itself: Other DNA variants within this sample encode the same CDR3. The gene calls are TRBV30 and TRBJ2-7, with 8 bases fitting TRBD1. Trimming took 5 bases from V and 3 from J; bases not matched to a gene: 0. Germline CDR1 is GTSNPN and CDR2 is SVGIG (reference sequence). The CDR3 has 11 residues. The CDR3 bases are TGTGCCTGGGGGACAGGCTACGAGCAGTACTTC. This sequence encodes CAWGTGYEQYF.

The genes are TRBV27 and TRBJ2-7, with TRBD2 matching over 7 bases. This CDR3 is built from 15 residues. After removal of 6 bases from V and 2 bases from J, the junction contained 10 bases not matched to a gene. Germline CDR1 is MNHEY and CDR2 is SMNVEV (reference sequence). CDR3: CASSPYSGLPYEQYF. The CDR3 DNA follows: TGTGCCAGCAGCCCCTATAGCGGGTTACCCTACGAGCAGTACTTC.

This chain connects TRBV11-2 to TRBJ2-1; no definite D call. Between the trimmed V and J ends, which lost 1 base and 12 bases, there was a span of 16 bases. Germline V lookup: CDR1 SGHAT, CDR2 FQNNGV. This CDR3 contains 14 residues. The CDR3 here is CASSLAPRYPWQFF. As DNA, the CDR3 is TGTGCCAGCAGCTTAGCACCCCGCTACCCTTGGCAGTTCTTC.

This clone was observed once. This chain links TRBV10-3 with TRBJ2-1; no reliable D call. Trimming removed 3 bases at V and 13 bases at J, with 16 bases between. This CDR3 contains 13 residues. Germline values: CDR1 ENHRY, CDR2 SYGVKD. CDR3 region: CAISDPLGKDQFF. The CDR3 bases are TGTGCCATCAGTGACCCGTTGGGGAAGGACCAGTTCTTC.

This chain connects TRBV7-2 to TRBJ2-2, with D tentatively TRBD2 (6 bases). This CDR3 comprises 14 residues. The ends were cut back, 5 bases at V and 7 bases at J, with 14 bases in the middle. Germline V gives CDR1 SGHTA, CDR2 FQGNSA. The CDR3 bases are TGTGCCAGCAGCCCCCCTGGGGGGAGCGGGGAGCTGTTTTTT. This encodes CASSPPGGSGELFF. The whole variable domain, filled in from reference TRBV7-2 and TRBJ2-2, reads GAGVSQSPSNKVTEKGKDVELRCDPISGHTALYWYRQSLGQGLEFLIYFQGNSAPDKSGLPSDRFSAERTGGSVSTLTIQRTQQEDSAVYLCASSPPGGSGELFFGEGSRLTVL.

This clone was recorded a few times. This chain links TRBV28 with TRBJ2-2; no clear D gene. V lost 6 bases, J lost 5 bases, and 13 bases lay in between. The length of the CDR3 is 14 residues. Germline values: CDR1 MDHEN, CDR2 SYDVKM. The chain's CDR3 is CASSKRKGTGELFF. CDR3 nucleotides: TGTGCCAGCAGCAAAAGAAAGGGTACCGGGGAGCTGTTTTTT.

This chain connects TRBV12-5 to TRBJ2-1, with D perhaps given as TRBD1 or TRBD2 (5 bases each). Germline CDR1 LGHNT, CDR2 FRNRAP. V dropped 1 base and J dropped 0 bases, with 10 bases sitting between them. This CDR3 has 16 residues. The CDR3 DNA follows: TGTGCTAGTGGTTTGGCCCCAGGGAGCTCCTACAATGAGCAGTTCTTC. Its translation is CASGLAPGSSYNEQFF.